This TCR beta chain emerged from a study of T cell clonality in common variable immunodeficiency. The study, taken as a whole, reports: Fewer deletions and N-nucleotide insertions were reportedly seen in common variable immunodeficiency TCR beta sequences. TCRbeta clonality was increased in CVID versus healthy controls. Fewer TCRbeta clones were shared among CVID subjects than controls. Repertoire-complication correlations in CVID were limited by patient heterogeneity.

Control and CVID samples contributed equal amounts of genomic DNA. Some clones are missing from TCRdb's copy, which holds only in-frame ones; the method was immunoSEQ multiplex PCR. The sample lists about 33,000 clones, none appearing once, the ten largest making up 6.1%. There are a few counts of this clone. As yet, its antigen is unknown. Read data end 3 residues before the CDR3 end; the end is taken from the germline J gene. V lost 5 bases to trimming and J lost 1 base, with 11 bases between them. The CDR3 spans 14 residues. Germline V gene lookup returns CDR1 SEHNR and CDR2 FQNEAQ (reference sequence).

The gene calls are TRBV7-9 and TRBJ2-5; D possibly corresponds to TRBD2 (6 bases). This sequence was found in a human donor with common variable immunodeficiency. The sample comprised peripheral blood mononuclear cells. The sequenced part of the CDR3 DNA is TGTGCCAGCAGCCCCCGGGACTTCCAAGAGACC. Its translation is CASSPRDFQET. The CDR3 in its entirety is CASSPRDFQETQYF.